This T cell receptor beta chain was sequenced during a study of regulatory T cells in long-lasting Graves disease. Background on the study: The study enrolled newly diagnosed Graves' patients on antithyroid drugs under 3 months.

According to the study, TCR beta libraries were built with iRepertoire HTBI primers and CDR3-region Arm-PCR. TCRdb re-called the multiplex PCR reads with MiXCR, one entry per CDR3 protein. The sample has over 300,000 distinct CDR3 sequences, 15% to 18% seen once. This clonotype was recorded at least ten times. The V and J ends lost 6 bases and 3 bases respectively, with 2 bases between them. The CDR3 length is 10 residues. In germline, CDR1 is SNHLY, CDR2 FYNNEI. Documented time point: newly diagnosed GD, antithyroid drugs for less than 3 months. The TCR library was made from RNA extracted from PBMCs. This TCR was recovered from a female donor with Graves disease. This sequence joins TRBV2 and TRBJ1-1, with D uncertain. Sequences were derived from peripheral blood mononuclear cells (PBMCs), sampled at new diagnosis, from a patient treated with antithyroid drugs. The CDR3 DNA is TGTGCCAGCAGATACACTGAAGCTTTCTTT. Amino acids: CASRYTEAFF.